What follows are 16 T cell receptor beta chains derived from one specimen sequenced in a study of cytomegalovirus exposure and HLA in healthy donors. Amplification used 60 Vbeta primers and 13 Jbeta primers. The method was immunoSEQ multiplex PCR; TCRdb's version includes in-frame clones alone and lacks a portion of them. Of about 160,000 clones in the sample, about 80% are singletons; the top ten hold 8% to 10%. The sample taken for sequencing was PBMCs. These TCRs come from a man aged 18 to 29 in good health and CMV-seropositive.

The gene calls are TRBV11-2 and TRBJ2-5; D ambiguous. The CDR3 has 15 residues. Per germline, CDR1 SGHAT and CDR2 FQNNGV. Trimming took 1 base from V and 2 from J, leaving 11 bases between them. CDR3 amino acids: CASSLVYRRQETQYF. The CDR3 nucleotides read TGTGCCAGCAGCTTAGTCTACCGTCGTCAAGAGACCCAGTACTTC.

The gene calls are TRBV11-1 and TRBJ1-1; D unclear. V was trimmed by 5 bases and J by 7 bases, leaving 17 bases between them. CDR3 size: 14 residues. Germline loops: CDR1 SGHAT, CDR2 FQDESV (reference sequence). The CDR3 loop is CASSHRPQGGEAFF. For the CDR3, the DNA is TGTGCCAGCAGCCACCGGCCACAAGGCGGTGAAGCTTTCTTT.

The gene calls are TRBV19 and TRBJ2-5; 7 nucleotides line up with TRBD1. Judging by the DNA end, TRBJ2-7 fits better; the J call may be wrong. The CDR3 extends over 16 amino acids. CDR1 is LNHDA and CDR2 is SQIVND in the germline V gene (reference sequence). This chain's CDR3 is CASTDPLTGYYYEQYF. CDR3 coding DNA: TGTGCCAGTACCGACCCCCTGACAGGGTACTATTACGAGCAGTACTTC.

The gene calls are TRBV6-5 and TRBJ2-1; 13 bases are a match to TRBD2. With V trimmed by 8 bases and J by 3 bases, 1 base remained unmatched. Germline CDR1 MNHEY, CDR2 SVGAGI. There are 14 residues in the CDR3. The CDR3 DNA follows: TGTGCCAGCCGGACTAGCGGGGGCTACAATGAGCAGTTCTTC. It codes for CASRTSGGYNEQFF.

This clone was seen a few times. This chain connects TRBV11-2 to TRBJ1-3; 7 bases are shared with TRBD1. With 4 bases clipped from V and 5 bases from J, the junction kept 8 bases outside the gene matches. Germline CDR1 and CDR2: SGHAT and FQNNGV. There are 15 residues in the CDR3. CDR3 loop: CASSSSTGNRNTIYF. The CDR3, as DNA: TGTGCCAGCAGCTCCTCGACAGGGAATAGAAACACCATATATTTT.

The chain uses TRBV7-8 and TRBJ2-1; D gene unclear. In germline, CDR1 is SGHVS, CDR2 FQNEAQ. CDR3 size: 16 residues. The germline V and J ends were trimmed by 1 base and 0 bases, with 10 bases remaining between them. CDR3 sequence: CASSLEPYSSYNEQFF. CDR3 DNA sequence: TGTGCCAGCAGCTTAGAACCTTACAGCTCCTACAATGAGCAGTTCTTC. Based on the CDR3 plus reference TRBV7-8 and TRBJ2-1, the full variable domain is GAGVSQSPRYKVAKRGQDVALRCDPISGHVSLFWYQQALGQGPEFLTYFQNEAQLDKSGLPSDRFFAERPEGSVSTLKIQRTQQEDSAVYLCASSLEPYSSYNEQFFGPGTRLTVL.

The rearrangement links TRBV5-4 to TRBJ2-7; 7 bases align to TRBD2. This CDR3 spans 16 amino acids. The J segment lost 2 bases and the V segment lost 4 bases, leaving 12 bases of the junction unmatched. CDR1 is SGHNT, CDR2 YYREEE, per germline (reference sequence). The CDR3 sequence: CASSPEGAGITYEQYF. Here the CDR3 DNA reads TGTGCCAGCAGCCCCGAAGGAGCGGGGATCACCTACGAGCAGTACTTC. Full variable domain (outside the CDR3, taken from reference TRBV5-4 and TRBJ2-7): ETGVTQSPTHLIKTRGQQVTLRCSSQSGHNTVSWYQQALGQGPQFIFQYYREEENGRGNFPPRFSGLQFPNYSSELNVNALELDDSALYLCASSPEGAGITYEQYFGPGTRLTVT.

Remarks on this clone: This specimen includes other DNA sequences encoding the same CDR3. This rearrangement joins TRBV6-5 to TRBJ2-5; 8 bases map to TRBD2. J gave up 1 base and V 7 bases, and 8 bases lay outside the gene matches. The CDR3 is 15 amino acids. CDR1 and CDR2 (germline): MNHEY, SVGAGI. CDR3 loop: CASTSNGRAQETQYF. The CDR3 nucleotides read TGTGCCAGCACTAGTAACGGGAGGGCCCAAGAGACCCAGTACTTC.

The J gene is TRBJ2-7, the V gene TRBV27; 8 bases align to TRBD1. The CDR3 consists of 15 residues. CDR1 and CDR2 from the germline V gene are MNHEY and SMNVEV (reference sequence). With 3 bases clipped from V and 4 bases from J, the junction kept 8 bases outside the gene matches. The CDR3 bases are TGTGCCAGCAGTTTCTCCGGACAGGGAGTATACGAGCAGTACTTC. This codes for CASSFSGQGVYEQYF.

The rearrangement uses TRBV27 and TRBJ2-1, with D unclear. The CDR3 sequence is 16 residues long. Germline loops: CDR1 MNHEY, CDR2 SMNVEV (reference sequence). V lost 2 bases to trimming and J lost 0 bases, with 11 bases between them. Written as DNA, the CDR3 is TGTGCCAGCAGTTTAAGTGTAGAAAGCTCCTACAATGAGCAGTTCTTC. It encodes CASSLSVESSYNEQFF.

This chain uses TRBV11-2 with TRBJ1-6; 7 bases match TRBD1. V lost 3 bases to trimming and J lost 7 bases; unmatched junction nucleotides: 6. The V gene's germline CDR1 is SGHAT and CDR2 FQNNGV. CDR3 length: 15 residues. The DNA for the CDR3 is TGTGCCAGCAGCTTCAATCAGGGGGTGAATTCACCCCTCCACTTT. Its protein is CASSFNQGVNSPLHF.

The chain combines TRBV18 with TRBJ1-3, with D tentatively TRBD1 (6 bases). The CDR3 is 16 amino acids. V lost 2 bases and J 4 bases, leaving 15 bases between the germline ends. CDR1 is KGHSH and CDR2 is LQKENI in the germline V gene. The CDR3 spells CASSPRSWDTGNTIYF. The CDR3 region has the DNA TGTGCCAGCTCACCAAGGTCGTGGGACACAGGAAACACCATATATTTT.

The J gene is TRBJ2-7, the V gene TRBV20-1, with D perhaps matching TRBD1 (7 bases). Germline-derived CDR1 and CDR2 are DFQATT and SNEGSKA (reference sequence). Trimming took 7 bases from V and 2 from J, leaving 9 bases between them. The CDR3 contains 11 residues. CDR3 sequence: CSVRGAYEQYF. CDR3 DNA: TGCAGTGTCAGGGGGGCCTACGAGCAGTACTTC.

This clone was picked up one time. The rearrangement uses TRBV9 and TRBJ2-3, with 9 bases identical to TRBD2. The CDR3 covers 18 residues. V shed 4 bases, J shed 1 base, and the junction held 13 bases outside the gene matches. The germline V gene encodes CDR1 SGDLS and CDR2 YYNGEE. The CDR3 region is CASSPGAQRGAGTDTQYF. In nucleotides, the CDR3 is TGTGCCAGCAGCCCGGGGGCGCAGCGGGGGGCCGGCACAGATACGCAGTATTTT.

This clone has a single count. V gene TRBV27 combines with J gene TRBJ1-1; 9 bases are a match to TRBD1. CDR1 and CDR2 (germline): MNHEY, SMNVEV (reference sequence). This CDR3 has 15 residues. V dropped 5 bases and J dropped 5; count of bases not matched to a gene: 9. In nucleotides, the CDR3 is TGTGCCAGCAGTCCATGGACAGGGGCACGGACTGAAGCTTTCTTT. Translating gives CASSPWTGARTEAFF.

The CDR3: CASSPRQGETQYF. CDR3 bases: TGCGCCAGCAGCCCAAGACAGGGAGAGACCCAGTACTTC. The chain carries TRBV4-3 and TRBJ2-5; 7 nucleotides align to TRBD1. This CDR3 has 13 amino acids. J lost 4 bases, V lost 4 bases, and 3 bases had no gene match. CDR1 and CDR2 from the germline V gene are LGHNA and YSLEER.